This TCR beta chain was found in a study of chemoradiotherapy in HPV16-positive cancers. General study points: Candidate HPV-specific clones and E7-related TCR motifs grew in tumor during treatment.

Repertoires were sampled repeatedly during chemoradiotherapy. V was pared by 1 base and J by 5 bases, with 6 bases of the junction left unmatched. The CDR3 loop spans 17 amino acids. The V gene's germline CDR1 is PRHDT and CDR2 FYEKMQ (reference sequence). Comments on this clone: Its cognate antigen is unknown.

Clones were sequenced by immunoSEQ multiplex PCR, and TCRdb holds only the in-frame ones, with some missing. The data contain 3,500 to 4,500 clones, 75% to 90% of them singletons. This TCR was sampled from a human donor with HPV-associated anogenital cancer. The chain employs TRBV13 and TRBJ2-1, with 12 nucleotides matching TRBD2. The material was obtained from a patient who underwent chemoradiotherapy. CDR3 loop: CASSLDGLAGGHNEQFF. The CDR3 bases are TGTGCCAGCAGCTTAGATGGCCTAGCGGGGGGGCACAATGAGCAGTTCTTC.